The clone carrying this T cell receptor beta chain has more than one count but fewer than ten. Its specificity is not known. This record belongs to a study of blood T cells in healthy people across ages. Overall study findings and caveats: Whereas aged donors had fewer naive CD4+ cells, long-lived donors had more of them and higher diversity.

Germline V gives CDR1 MNHNS, CDR2 SASEGT. V was cut by 8 bases and J by 6 bases, with 20 bases left in between. This CDR3 contains 15 residues. A sample-barcoded 5' primer and a J-beta primer mix were used in a second PCR of about 7 to 12 cycles. Each CDR3 protein gets one entry after TCRdb re-called the 5' RACE reads with MiXCR. The profile shows about 930,000 distinct CDR3 sequences, approximately 32% of them singletons. The sample was also linked to a second study, of T cells of mothers and their children. From that report: The donor cohort consisted of three healthy Caucasian mothers and their six children. Thymic selection molds TCR recombination products alike in related and unrelated pairs. A slight, non-significant increase in overlap was found for related mother-child pairs relative to unrelated pairs.

The chain couples TRBV6-1 to TRBJ2-1; possible D gene TRBD2, 6 bases. The specimen sequenced was blood. This sequence was found in a middle-aged woman in good health. CDR3 amino acids: CASLPARGGSNEQFF. CDR3 coding DNA: TGTGCCAGCCTCCCGGCGCGGGGCGGGTCCAATGAGCAGTTCTTC.